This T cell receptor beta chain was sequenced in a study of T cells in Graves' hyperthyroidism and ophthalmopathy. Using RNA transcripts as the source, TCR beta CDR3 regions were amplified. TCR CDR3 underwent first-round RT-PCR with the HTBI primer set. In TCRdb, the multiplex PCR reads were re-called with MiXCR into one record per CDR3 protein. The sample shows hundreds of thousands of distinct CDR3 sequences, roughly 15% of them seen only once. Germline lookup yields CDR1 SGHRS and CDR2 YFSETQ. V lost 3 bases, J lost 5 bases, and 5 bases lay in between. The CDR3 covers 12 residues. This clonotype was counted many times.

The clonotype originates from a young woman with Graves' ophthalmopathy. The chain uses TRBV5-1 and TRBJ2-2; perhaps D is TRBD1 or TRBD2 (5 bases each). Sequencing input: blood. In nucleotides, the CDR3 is TGCGCCAGCAGCTGGGGGACCGGGGAGCTGTTTTTT. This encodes CASSWGTGELFF.